This passage covers 29 T cell receptor beta chains from one sample sequenced in a study of shared clonotypes between healthy human individuals (dated by TCRdb to about 2020). The library was prepared using the immunoSEQ multiplex PCR assay. The source is immuneACCESS, and TCRdb retained only in-frame sequences with V and J called. Part of the clones is not carried over; for the studies checked, unresolved V genes explain less than half of this, and the remainder is unexplained. The sample table records about 960,000 clones; about 80% of these occur just once. About 1.5% of the sample comes from the top ten. The material sequenced was memory CD4+ T cells sorted from blood. Interpreted using the paper, the cell subset or site label stands for: CD45RA-negative fraction. All receptors derive from a man aged 18 to 30 in good health.

The chain recombines TRBV7-8 with TRBJ2-7; a weak D match, TRBD2 (6 bases). Trimming removed 2 bases at V and 1 base at J, with 15 bases between. Germline V gene sequence: CDR1 SGHVS, CDR2 FQNEAQ. This CDR3 region has 16 residues. CDR3 DNA sequence: TGTGCCAGCAGCTTACGAATGGAGGGTAGGTCCTACGAGCAGTACTTC. This encodes CASSLRMEGRSYEQYF.

This rearrangement joins TRBV15 to TRBJ1-4; 7 nucleotides agree with TRBD1. Germline V gives CDR1 LNHNV, CDR2 YYDKDF (reference sequence). J gave up 8 bases and V 2 bases, and 11 bases lay outside the gene matches. The CDR3 spans 16 residues. The CDR3 DNA reads TGTGCCACCAGCAGACGAGGGGGCGCCGTGAAAGAAAAACTGTTTTTT. As protein: CATSRRGGAVKEKLFF.

This chain joins TRBV4-1 and TRBJ2-7; D might be TRBD2 (5 bases). This CDR3 comprises 15 residues. The germline gives CDR1 MGHRA, CDR2 YSYEKL. Trimming took off 2 bases at V and 3 bases at J, with 14 bases between the two ends. CDR3 sequence: CASSQQSTTDYEQYF. The CDR3 DNA reads as TGCGCCAGCAGCCAACAATCGACTACCGACTACGAGCAGTACTTC.

The chain couples TRBV9 to TRBJ1-3, with D unresolved. V was cut by 0 bases and J by 11 bases, with 15 bases left in between. The length of the CDR3 is 14 residues. Germline V gene sequence: CDR1 SGDLS, CDR2 YYNGEE. The CDR3 DNA follows: TGTGCCAGCAGCGTAGATATGGACCGCCGAGCCATATATTTT. Amino acids: CASSVDMDRRAIYF.

V gene TRBV6-6 combines with J gene TRBJ2-1; TRBD1 aligns across 8 bases. After removal of 2 bases from V and 4 bases from J, the junction contained 4 bases not matched to a gene. Germline V gives CDR1 MNHNY, CDR2 SVGAGI (reference sequence). The CDR3 has 15 residues. CDR3 DNA: TGTGCCAGCAGTTACGGGCAGGGGGCTTACAATGAGCAGTTCTTC. This translates into CASSYGQGAYNEQFF.

Ten or more counts support this clone. The J gene is TRBJ2-5, the V gene TRBV29-1; the match to TRBD1 covers 8 bases. CDR1 SQVTM and CDR2 ANQGSEA come from the germline V gene. V lost 7 bases to trimming and J lost 5 bases; unmatched junction nucleotides: 15. CDR3 length equals 15 residues. This chain's CDR3 is CSALTGESKSETQYF. CDR3 coding DNA: TGCAGCGCCCTGACAGGGGAGTCCAAAAGCGAGACCCAGTACTTC.

The V and J genes are TRBV9 and TRBJ2-7; D gene ambiguous. Germline V gene data show CDR1 as SGDLS and CDR2 as YYNGEE. The CDR3 has 15 amino acids. V lost 1 base to trimming and J lost 1 base, with 12 bases between them. The CDR3 loop reads CASSVTPEGSYEQYF. The CDR3 bases are TGTGCCAGCAGCGTAACCCCAGAAGGTTCCTACGAGCAGTACTTC.

This clone was observed many times. The rearrangement uses TRBV10-3 and TRBJ2-5, with no clear D. With 8 bases removed from V and 1 base from J, the gap between germline ends came to 11 bases. The CDR3 is made up of 13 amino acids. Germline V CDR1 and CDR2: ENHRY, SYGVKD. In nucleotides, the CDR3 is TGTGCCATCGGGCAGGAGCCCCAAGAGACCCAGTACTTC. Residues: CAIGQEPQETQYF.

The V and J genes are TRBV7-9 and TRBJ2-3; perhaps TRBD2 as D (6 bases). Trimming cost V 4 bases and J 2 bases, with 16 bases left between them. The CDR3 loop spans 16 amino acids. Germline values: CDR1 SEHNR, CDR2 FQNEAQ (reference sequence). The CDR3 DNA sequence: TGTGCCAGCAGCTCAGCGACTAGGGCGGACACAGATACGCAGTATTTT. As protein: CASSSATRADTDTQYF.

Here the CDR3 reads CASTLIGGAYEQYF. The CDR3 region has the DNA TGTGCCAGCACCCTTATCGGGGGGGCTTACGAGCAGTACTTC. The chain employs TRBV28 and TRBJ2-7, with 8 bases identical to TRBD2. The CDR3 spans 14 residues. Trimming took 7 bases from V and 4 from J; bases not matched to a gene: 9. CDR1 is MDHEN, CDR2 SYDVKM, per germline.

V is TRBV7-2 and J is TRBJ2-1, with 10 bases matching TRBD2. CDR3 length: 16 amino acids. Germline CDR1 SGHTA, CDR2 FQGNSA. Trimming cost V 1 base and J 10 bases; bases outside gene matches: 10. CDR3 nucleotide sequence: TGTGCCAGCAGCTTAGTCCAAGCGGGAGGGCCACGGGAGCAGTTCTTC. This sequence encodes CASSLVQAGGPREQFF.

CDR3: CASSPRGRARETQYF. The CDR3 DNA is TGTGCCAGCAGTCCCCGGGGGCGCGCGAGGGAGACCCAGTACTTC. The chain combines TRBV28 with TRBJ2-5; D tentatively fits TRBD1 or TRBD2 (6 bases each). CDR3 length: 15 residues. Per germline, CDR1 MDHEN and CDR2 SYDVKM. V was shortened by 5 bases and J by 5 bases, with 18 bases between the two germline ends.

This clone was observed a handful of times. Here the CDR3 reads CASSDGQRDYGYTF. Written as DNA, the CDR3 is TGCGCCAGCAGTGACGGACAGAGGGACTATGGCTACACCTTC. V usage is TRBV10-2 and J usage is TRBJ1-2, with TRBD1 as a possible D gene (6 bases). The CDR3 consists of 14 residues. With 3 bases removed from V and 3 bases from J, the gap between germline ends came to 11 bases. CDR1 is WSHSY, CDR2 SAAADI, per germline.

The chain is built from TRBV7-9 and TRBJ1-1; a weak D match, TRBD1 (5 bases). CDR1 SEHNR and CDR2 FQNEAQ come from the germline V gene (reference sequence). V was trimmed by 2 bases and J by 1 base, leaving 14 bases between them. This CDR3 is built from 16 residues. The CDR3: CASSLLAGQGNTEAFF. The CDR3 nucleotides read TGTGCCAGCAGCTTACTTGCGGGGCAGGGGAACACTGAAGCTTTCTTT. The variable domain in full, with the rest retrieved from reference TRBV7-9 and TRBJ1-1, is DTGVSQNPRHKITKRGQNVTFRCDPISEHNRLYWYRQTLGQGPEFLTYFQNEAQLEKSRLLSDRFSAERPKGSFSTLEIQRTEQGDSAMYLCASSLLAGQGNTEAFFGQGTRLTVV.

In this sample, this clone turned up a few times. This chain joins TRBV6-4 and TRBJ2-7, with TRBD1 matching over 10 bases. The trim removed 9 bases at V and 6 bases at J, leaving 11 bases unmatched. The CDR3 is 14 residues long. Looked up from germline, CDR1 is MRHNA and CDR2 is SNTAGT. CDR3 sequence: CARHTGQGTLEQYF. The CDR3 bases are TGTGCCAGACATACGGGACAGGGGACTCTCGAGCAGTACTTC.

The chain combines TRBV19 with TRBJ2-6; D is unclear. V was shortened by 7 bases and J by 0 bases, with 7 bases between the two germline ends. The germline V gene has CDR1 LNHDA and CDR2 SQIVND (reference sequence). The CDR3 spans 14 residues. CDR3 nucleotides: TGTGCCAGTACCTTTCCCTCTGGGGCCAACGTCCTGACTTTC. Residues: CASTFPSGANVLTF.

The chain is built from TRBV7-8 and TRBJ1-5, with a possible D match to TRBD1 (6 bases). V shed 1 base and J shed 7 bases, with 14 bases lying between them. The germline V gene has CDR1 SGHVS and CDR2 FQNEAQ. CDR3 length equals 15 residues. The chain's CDR3 is CASSLDGGRQQPQHF. In nucleotides, the CDR3 is TGTGCCAGCAGCTTAGACGGGGGGCGGCAACAGCCCCAGCATTTT.

V and J are TRBV5-5 and TRBJ1-1, with TRBD1 as a possible D gene (5 bases). V was pared by 1 base and J by 0 bases, with 10 bases between. The CDR3 spans 15 residues. CDR1 and CDR2 (germline): SGHKS, YYEKEE (reference sequence). For the CDR3, the DNA is TGTGCCAGCAGCTTGTTGTGGGGCATGAACACTGAAGCTTTCTTT. Protein product: CASSLLWGMNTEAFF.

The rearrangement uses TRBV11-1 and TRBJ2-7, with D unclear. Per germline, CDR1 SGHAT and CDR2 FQDESV (reference sequence). This CDR3 spans 13 amino acids. Deletions cut 1 base from V and 1 base from J, with 5 bases between. The CDR3 loop reads CASSLGHSYEQYF. The DNA for the CDR3 is TGTGCCAGCAGCTTAGGGCATTCCTACGAGCAGTACTTC.

V gene TRBV2 combines with J gene TRBJ1-1; 9 nucleotides align to TRBD1. Germline V gene sequence: CDR1 SNHLY, CDR2 FYNNEI. The V gene end was trimmed by 2 bases and the J gene end by 5 bases; junction bases not matched to a gene: 18. The length of the CDR3 is 19 residues. The CDR3, as DNA: TGTGCCAGCAGTGAAAGAATCCGAACCGGGACAGGGTATCGGACTGAAGCTTTCTTT. The encoded protein is CASSERIRTGTGYRTEAFF.

The chain combines TRBV25-1 with TRBJ1-3; D gene ambiguous. CDR1 and CDR2 (germline): MGHDK, SYGVNS. The CDR3 is 17 residues long. Trimming cost V 3 bases and J 0 bases, with 15 bases left between them. DNA of the CDR3: TGTGCCAGCAGTGACACGAGGACGGTCATCTCTGGAAACACCATATATTTT. Its translation: CASSDTRTVISGNTIYF.

V and J are TRBV13 and TRBJ2-7; TRBD1 matches at 7 bases. CDR1 is PRHDT and CDR2 is FYEKMQ in the germline V gene (reference sequence). With 5 bases clipped from V and 6 bases from J, the junction kept 16 bases outside the gene matches. CDR3 length: 16 amino acids. In nucleotides, the CDR3 is TGTGCCAGCAGCGTAGATGTGGGACAGCCTCTAAGCGAGCAGTACTTC. Protein product: CASSVDVGQPLSEQYF.

This chain connects TRBV5-6 to TRBJ1-1; D is perhaps TRBD1 (5 bases). Germline loops: CDR1 SGHDT, CDR2 YYEEEE. The CDR3 contains 16 residues. V lost 5 bases, J lost 5 bases, and 22 bases lay in between. The CDR3 DNA reads as TGTGCCAGCAGGCCCGACACGGGCGGGGGACGAACTGAAGCTTTCTTT. Its translation is CASRPDTGGGRTEAFF.

The gene calls are TRBV30 and TRBJ2-3, with a tentative D call TRBD1 (5 bases). The V and J ends lost 2 bases and 2 bases respectively, with 14 bases between them. This CDR3 has 15 amino acids. Germline CDR1 GTSNPN, CDR2 SVGIG (reference sequence). The CDR3 DNA reads as TGTGCCTGGAGTTCCCAAGGGGCGCCCACAGATACGCAGTATTTT. Amino acids: CAWSSQGAPTDTQYF. Using reference TRBV30 and TRBJ2-3 for the parts outside the CDR3, the full variable domain is SQTIHQWPATLVQPVGSPLSLECTVEGTSNPNLYWYRQAAGRGLQLLFYSVGIGQISSEVPQNLSASRPQDRQFILSSKKLLLSDSGFYLCAWSSQGAPTDTQYFGPGTRLTVL.

This clone has a handful of counts. The chain carries TRBV19 and TRBJ1-5, with D perhaps TRBD1 (5 bases). The CDR3 sequence is 16 residues long. Germline V gene sequence: CDR1 LNHDA, CDR2 SQIVND (reference sequence). Trimming shortened V by 3 bases and J by 0 bases, and 12 bases separated the two germline ends. The CDR3 nucleotides read TGTGCCAGTAGTATTTTAGGGGCCTCTAGCAATCAGCCCCAGCATTTT. It is translated as CASSILGASSNQPQHF.

This chain's CDR3 is CASSRQGYEQYF. CDR3 nucleotide sequence: TGTGCCAGCTCCCGACAGGGATACGAGCAGTACTTC. The gene calls are TRBV18 and TRBJ2-7; TRBD1 aligns across 7 bases. J gave up 4 bases and V 6 bases, and 3 bases lay outside the gene matches. This CDR3 has 12 amino acids. Germline CDR1 reads KGHSH; CDR2 reads LQKENI.

The chain couples TRBV28 to TRBJ1-1, with TRBD1 as a possible D gene (5 bases). In germline, CDR1 is MDHEN, CDR2 SYDVKM. The V gene lost 5 bases and the J gene lost 11 bases, with 18 bases spanning the gap. CDR3 length: 13 amino acids. The CDR3: CASSLGTGQEAFF. The CDR3 DNA reads TGTGCCAGCAGTCTCGGGACGGGCCAAGAGGCTTTCTTT.

With respect to this clone: This sample includes further DNA sequences coding for the same CDR3. The chain recombines TRBV5-1 with TRBJ2-7; 7 positions agree with TRBD1. V shed 0 bases, J shed 1 base, and the junction held 1 base outside the gene matches. Germline values: CDR1 SGHRS, CDR2 YFSETQ. This CDR3 contains 14 residues. The CDR3 nucleotides read TGCGCCAGCAGCTTGGGACAGGGATCCTACGAGCAGTACTTC. This encodes CASSLGQGSYEQYF.

J is TRBJ2-7 and V is TRBV19; D gene uncertain. This CDR3 contains 13 residues. V was shortened by 3 bases and J by 3 bases, with 9 bases between the two germline ends. Germline V gene data show CDR1 as LNHDA and CDR2 as SQIVND (reference sequence). This chain's CDR3 is CASSIDTNYEQYF. Here the CDR3 DNA reads TGTGCCAGTAGTATCGACACAAACTACGAGCAGTACTTC.